This T cell receptor beta chain is from a study of T cell responses to AZD1222 COVID-19 vaccine. General observations from the study: Spike-wide coverage was observed for vaccine-associated CD4 TCRs, with dominant responses at 160-218 and 743-854. Donor demographics were predominantly white British with a female majority; clonal diversity may be underestimated.

Profiling relied on immunoSEQ multiplex PCR, and the TCRdb table lists in-frame clones only, not all of them. This sample has more than 95,000 clones, with roughly 89% found just once. CDR1 is MNHNY and CDR2 is SVGAGI in the germline V gene (reference sequence). The trim removed 6 bases at V and 5 bases at J, leaving 9 bases unmatched. The CDR3 covers 15 residues. As to this clone: The antigen is undetermined.

The sequencing used peripheral blood, collected on day 0 of AZD1222 vaccination. The clonotype comes from an adult in good health. The chain employs TRBV6-6 and TRBJ2-5; 10 bases align to TRBD1. The CDR3 nucleotides read TGTGCCAGCAGGCCGGGACAGGGGAAGGGGGAGACCCAGTACTTC. Translating gives CASRPGQGKGETQYF.